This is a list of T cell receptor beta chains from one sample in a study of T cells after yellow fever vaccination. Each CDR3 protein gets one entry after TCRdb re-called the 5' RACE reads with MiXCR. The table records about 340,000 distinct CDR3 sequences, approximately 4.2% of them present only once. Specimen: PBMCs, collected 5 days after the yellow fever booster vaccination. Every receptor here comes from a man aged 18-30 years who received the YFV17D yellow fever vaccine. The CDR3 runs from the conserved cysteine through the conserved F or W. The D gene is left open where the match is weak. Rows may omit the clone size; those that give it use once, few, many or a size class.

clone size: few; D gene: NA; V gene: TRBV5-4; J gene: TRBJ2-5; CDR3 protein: CASSRDSLQETQYF; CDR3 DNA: TGTGCCAGCAGCCGAGACAGCCTCCAAGAGACCCAGTACTTC
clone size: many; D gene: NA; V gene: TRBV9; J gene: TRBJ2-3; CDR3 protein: CASSVGDRPTDTQYF; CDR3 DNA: TGTGCCAGCAGCGTAGGGGACCGCCCCACAGATACGCAGTATTTT
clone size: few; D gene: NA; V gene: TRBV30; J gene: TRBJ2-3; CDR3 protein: CAWNIKLTSDTQYF; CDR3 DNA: TGTGCCTGGAATATTAAGCTCACTTCAGATACGCAGTATTTT
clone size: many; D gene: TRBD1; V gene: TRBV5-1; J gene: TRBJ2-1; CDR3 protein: CASSWPRDRGRNEQFF; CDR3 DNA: TGCGCCAGCAGCTGGCCCCGGGACAGGGGGCGGAATGAGCAGTTCTTC
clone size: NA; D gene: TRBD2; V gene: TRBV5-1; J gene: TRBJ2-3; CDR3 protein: CASSDAGGGDTQYF; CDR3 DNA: TGCGCCAGCAGTGACGCGGGGGGTGGAGATACGCAGTATTTT
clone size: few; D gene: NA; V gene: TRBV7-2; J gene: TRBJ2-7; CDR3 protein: CASARSYEQYF; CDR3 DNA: TGTGCCAGCGCCCGATCCTACGAGCAGTACTTC
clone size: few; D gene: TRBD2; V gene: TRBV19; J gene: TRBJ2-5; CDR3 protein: CASRKGLAETQYF; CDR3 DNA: TGTGCCAGTAGAAAGGGACTAGCAGAGACCCAGTACTTC
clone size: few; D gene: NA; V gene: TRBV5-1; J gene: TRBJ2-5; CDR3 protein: CASQRLVQETQYF; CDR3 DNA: TGCGCCAGCCAGCGGCTAGTCCAAGAGACCCAGTACTTC
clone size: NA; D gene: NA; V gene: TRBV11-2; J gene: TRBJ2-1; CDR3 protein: CASSLVLEQFF; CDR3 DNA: TGTGCCAGCAGCTTAGTGCTGGAGCAGTTCTTC
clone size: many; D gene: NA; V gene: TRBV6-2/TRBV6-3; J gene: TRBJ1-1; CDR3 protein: CASASRNTEAFF; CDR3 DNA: TGTGCCAGCGCCTCCCGGAACACTGAAGCTTTCTTT
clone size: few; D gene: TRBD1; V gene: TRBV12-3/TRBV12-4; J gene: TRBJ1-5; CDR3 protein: CASSFEARGDQPQHF; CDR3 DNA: TGTGCCAGCAGTTTTGAGGCCAGGGGGGATCAGCCCCAGCATTTT
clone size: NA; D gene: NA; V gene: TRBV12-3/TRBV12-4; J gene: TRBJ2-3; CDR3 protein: CASSLGRGDTQYF; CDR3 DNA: TGTGCCAGCAGTTTAGGGAGGGGAGATACGCAGTATTTT
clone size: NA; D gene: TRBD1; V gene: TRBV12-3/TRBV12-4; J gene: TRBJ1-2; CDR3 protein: CASSLTGQGFATEGYTF; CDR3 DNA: TGTGCCAGCAGTTTAACCGGACAGGGGTTTGCTACTGAGGGCTACACCTTC
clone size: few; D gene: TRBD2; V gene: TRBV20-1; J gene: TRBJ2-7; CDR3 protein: CSAKDAGGGYEQYF; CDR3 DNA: TGCAGTGCGAAAGATGCGGGGGGCGGGTACGAGCAGTACTTC
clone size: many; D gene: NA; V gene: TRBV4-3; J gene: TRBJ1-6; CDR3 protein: CASSSMGDSPLHF; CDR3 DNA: TGCGCCAGCAGCTCCATGGGAGATTCACCCCTCCACTTT
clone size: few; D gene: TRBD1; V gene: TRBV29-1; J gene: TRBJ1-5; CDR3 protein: CSVGDRSNQPQHF; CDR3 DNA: TGCAGCGTTGGGGACAGAAGCAATCAGCCCCAGCATTTT
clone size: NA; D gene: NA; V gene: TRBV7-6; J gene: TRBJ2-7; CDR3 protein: CASSSSSGQGIEQYF; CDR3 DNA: TGTGCCAGCAGCTCTTCCTCCGGGCAGGGGATCGAGCAGTACTTC
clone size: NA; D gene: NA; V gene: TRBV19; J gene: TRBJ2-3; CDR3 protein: CASSNRDMTGGGTDTQYF; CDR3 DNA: TGTGCCAGTAGTAACCGGGACATGACGGGGGGAGGCACAGATACGCAGTATTTT
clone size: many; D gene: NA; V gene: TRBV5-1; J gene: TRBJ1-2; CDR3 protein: CASSHPDPTAAGYTF; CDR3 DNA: TGCGCCAGCAGCCACCCGGACCCGACCGCCGCGGGCTACACCTTC
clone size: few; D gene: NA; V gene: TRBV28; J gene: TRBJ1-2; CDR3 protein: CASSSGPGGYTF; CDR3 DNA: TGTGCCAGCAGTTCGGGACCAGGAGGCTACACCTTC
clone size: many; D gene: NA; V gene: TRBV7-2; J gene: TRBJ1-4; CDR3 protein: CASSLFERMELFF; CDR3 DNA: TGTGCCAGCAGCTTGTTTGAGAGGATGGAACTGTTTTTT
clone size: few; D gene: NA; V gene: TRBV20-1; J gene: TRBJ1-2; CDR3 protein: CSAPQMDSGGYGYTF; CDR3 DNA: TGCAGTGCTCCCCAAATGGACAGCGGGGGCTATGGCTACACCTTC
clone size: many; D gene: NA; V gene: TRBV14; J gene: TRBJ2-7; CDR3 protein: CASSQGTHAGYEQYF; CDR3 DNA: TGTGCCAGCAGCCAAGGAACACATGCTGGGTACGAGCAGTACTTC
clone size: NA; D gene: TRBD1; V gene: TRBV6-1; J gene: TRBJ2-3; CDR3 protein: CASSELQGADTQYF; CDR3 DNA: TGTGCCAGCAGTGAGCTACAGGGGGCAGATACGCAGTATTTT
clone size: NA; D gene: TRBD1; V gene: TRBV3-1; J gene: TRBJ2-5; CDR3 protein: CASSPWTGVETQYF; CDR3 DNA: TGTGCCAGCAGCCCGTGGACAGGGGTGGAGACCCAGTACTTC